Below are 8 T cell receptor beta chains sequenced from a single sample in a study of shared clonotypes between healthy human individuals. Generated by immunoSEQ multiplex PCR, the TCRdb table keeps only in-frame clones and is missing some. The data contain more than 1.2 million clones, 98% of them singletons. Material for sequencing was naive CD4+ T cells sorted from blood. Subset noted: CD45RA+ positively selected. The receptors come from a man aged 25-40 years in good health.

This chain connects TRBV27 to TRBJ2-3, with D unclear. The CDR3 covers 15 residues. Germline-derived CDR1 and CDR2 are MNHEY and SMNVEV (reference sequence). V was cut by 1 base and J by 5 bases, with 13 bases left in between. CDR3 sequence: CASSLFRLGRDTQYF. CDR3 nucleotides: TGTGCCAGCAGTTTATTCCGCCTAGGACGAGATACGCAGTATTTT.

V is TRBV27 and J is TRBJ2-2; D is unresolved. The CDR3 length is 12 residues. V dropped 9 bases and J dropped 6 bases, with 11 bases sitting between them. Per the germline V gene, CDR1 is MNHEY and CDR2 is SMNVEV (reference sequence). The chain's CDR3 is CASSASAGELFF. CDR3 coding DNA: TGTGCCAGTTCAGCGTCCGCCGGGGAGCTGTTTTTT.

The chain has TRBV18 and TRBJ1-1; 8 bases align to TRBD1. CDR1 is KGHSH, CDR2 LQKENI, per germline. This CDR3 has 14 amino acids. V lost 8 bases and J lost 2; bases outside the gene matches: 7. The chain's CDR3 is CASTVDRANTEAFF. The CDR3 coding sequence is TGTGCCAGCACAGTGGACAGGGCAAACACTGAAGCTTTCTTT.

This chain links TRBV18 with TRBJ2-1, with 13 bases aligning to TRBD2. The junction had 11 bases not matched to a gene; V was cut back by 2 bases and J by 4 bases. The germline V gene has CDR1 KGHSH and CDR2 LQKENI. The CDR3 runs 19 residues. Written as DNA, the CDR3 is TGTGCCAGCTCACCAATGGGACTAGCGGGAACTCACACTTACAATGAGCAGTTCTTC. Translated, it gives CASSPMGLAGTHTYNEQFF.

The J gene is TRBJ2-7, the V gene TRBV19; TRBD2 matches at 10 bases. This CDR3 is built from 15 residues. CDR1 and CDR2 from the germline V gene are LNHDA and SQIVND (reference sequence). J gave up 7 bases and V 3 bases, and 9 bases lay outside the gene matches. The CDR3 DNA follows: TGTGCCAGTAGTATCGGGGCTAGCGGGGGTGCGGAGCAGTACTTC. This sequence encodes CASSIGASGGAEQYF.

V gene TRBV5-4 combines with J gene TRBJ2-2, with 12 bases that match TRBD2. After removal of 3 bases from V and 4 bases from J, the junction contained 7 bases not matched to a gene. From germline, CDR1 is SGHNT and CDR2 YYREEE (reference sequence). This CDR3 is built from 17 residues. CDR3 DNA: TGTGCCAGCAGCTCCCGACTAGCGGGAGCTGTCACCGGGGAGCTGTTTTTT. It yields the protein CASSSRLAGAVTGELFF.

On this clone: This sample includes further DNA sequences coding for the same CDR3. In nucleotides, the CDR3 is TGTGCCAGCAGCTTGGCAGGGACCGGGGAGCTGTTTTTT. Encoded protein: CASSLAGTGELFF. The rearrangement links TRBV5-4 to TRBJ2-2; weak D call: TRBD1 (5 bases). Trimming took off 0 bases at V and 5 bases at J, with 5 bases between the two ends. Germline V gene data show CDR1 as SGHNT and CDR2 as YYREEE (reference sequence). CDR3 length equals 13 residues.

Comments on this clone: In the same sample, other DNA sequences code for this CDR3. The chain couples TRBV18 to TRBJ2-5, with D unresolved. This CDR3 has 12 amino acids. V was shortened by 3 bases and J by 0 bases, with 2 bases between the two germline ends. Germline CDR1 and CDR2: KGHSH and LQKENI. The CDR3 here is CASSPYQETQYF. CDR3 coding DNA: TGTGCCAGCTCACCGTACCAAGAGACCCAGTACTTC.